The 21 T cell receptor beta chains listed next were all sequenced from one sample in a study of cytomegalovirus exposure and HLA in healthy donors. Vbeta (60) and Jbeta (13) primers were used in the PCR. Assay used: immunoSEQ multiplex PCR; TCRdb lists only in-frame clones, some missing. The sample lists about 140,000 clones, 65% to 80% occurring once. Sequencing was carried out using PBMCs. Receptors were obtained from a woman younger than 45 in good health and CMV-seronegative.

This clone was observed once. The chain joins TRBV18 to TRBJ1-1; D is unresolved. Per the germline V gene, CDR1 is KGHSH and CDR2 is LQKENI. CDR3 length equals 14 residues. Trimming removed 6 bases from V and 4 bases from J, with 15 bases in between. The CDR3 reads CASSPTTRSTEAFF. The CDR3 nucleotides read TGTGCCAGCTCCCCCACTACGAGGAGCACTGAAGCTTTCTTT. The variable domain in full, with the rest retrieved from reference TRBV18 and TRBJ1-1, is NAGVMQNPRHLVRRRGQEARLRCSPMKGHSHVYWYRQLPEEGLKFMVYLQKENIIDESGMPKERFSAEFPKEGPSILRIQQVVRGDSAAYFCASSPTTRSTEAFFGQGTRLTVV.

This clone turned up a few times. This rearrangement joins TRBV6-1 to TRBJ1-2; a weak D match, TRBD1 (6 bases). Trimming pared 5 bases from V and 1 base from J, leaving 14 bases between. The CDR3 covers 15 residues. Germline-derived CDR1 and CDR2 are MNHNS and SASEGT. The CDR3 reads CASSSQGTLNYGYTF. The CDR3 coding sequence is TGTGCCAGCAGTTCTCAGGGGACCCTTAACTATGGCTACACCTTC.

This clone was seen more than once but under ten times. This chain links TRBV7-9 with TRBJ1-3; D gene unclear. This CDR3 region has 15 residues. Trimming removed 5 bases from V and 1 base from J, with 12 bases in between. The germline V gene encodes CDR1 SEHNR and CDR2 FQNEAQ (reference sequence). The CDR3, as DNA: TGTGCCAGCAGCCAGGCCCGGGGTTCTGGAAACACCATATATTTT. This translates into CASSQARGSGNTIYF.

This sequence joins TRBV7-8 and TRBJ1-4; no firm D call. Germline lookup yields CDR1 SGHVS and CDR2 FQNEAQ. Trimming cost V 5 bases and J 7 bases, with 14 bases left between them. CDR3 length equals 14 residues. The CDR3 nucleotides read TGTGCCAGCAGCCCCGTGAATTCGGGTGAAAAACTGTTTTTT. Translating gives CASSPVNSGEKLFF.

This chain joins TRBV7-3 and TRBJ2-3; D not certain. Germline V CDR1 and CDR2: SGHTA, FQGTGA. The CDR3 runs to 14 residues. Trimming took off 5 bases at V and 0 bases at J, with 9 bases between the two ends. CDR3 in amino acids: CASSPSGSTDTQYF. CDR3 DNA sequence: TGTGCCAGCAGCCCCTCAGGTAGCACAGATACGCAGTATTTT.

This chain connects TRBV9 to TRBJ1-4, with D possibly TRBD1 on 6 matching bases. CDR3 length equals 14 residues. The V gene lost 0 bases and the J gene lost 10 bases, with 13 bases spanning the gap. Germline V CDR1 and CDR2: SGDLS, YYNGEE. CDR3 loop: CASSVAPGQGKLFF. The CDR3 DNA reads TGTGCCAGCAGCGTAGCTCCGGGACAAGGAAAACTGTTTTTT.

For this clone: A read error may produce the germline difference seen at one junction end. The chain links TRBV30 to TRBJ2-3; the D gene is possibly TRBD1 (6 bases). There are 15 residues in the CDR3. CDR1 and CDR2 from the germline V gene are GTSNPN and SVGIG (reference sequence). Here the CDR3 DNA reads TGTGCCCGGAGCGACCAGGGGTGGGGCACAGATACGCAGTATTTT. It codes for CARSDQGWGTDTQYF.

The rearrangement links TRBV9 to TRBJ2-3; 9 nucleotides line up with TRBD1. Per the germline V gene, CDR1 is SGDLS and CDR2 is YYNGEE. This CDR3 has 15 amino acids. V lost 4 bases, J lost 4 bases, and 7 bases stayed unmatched. CDR3 in amino acids: CASSNRDRAPDTQYF. The CDR3 coding sequence is TGTGCCAGCAGCAACCGGGACAGGGCCCCAGATACGCAGTATTTT. Variable domain in full (rest from reference TRBV9 and TRBJ2-3): DSGVTQTPKHLITATGQRVTLRCSPRSGDLSVYWYQQSLDQGLQFLIQYYNGEERAKGNILERFSAQQFPDLHSELNLSSLELGDSALYFCASSNRDRAPDTQYFGPGTRLTVL.

V usage is TRBV5-4 and J usage is TRBJ2-5; D may be TRBD1 (6 bases). The length of the CDR3 is 13 residues. The germline CDR1 and CDR2 sequences are SGHNT and YYREEE (reference sequence). Trimming took off 2 bases at V and 3 bases at J, with 8 bases between the two ends. The CDR3 loop is CASSFSGEETQYF. The CDR3 DNA is TGTGCCAGCAGCTTCTCAGGGGAAGAGACCCAGTACTTC.

The genes are TRBV30 and TRBJ2-6, with a weak D call TRBD2 (5 bases). The CDR3 totals 16 residues. Germline CDR1 is GTSNPN and CDR2 is SVGIG (reference sequence). V shed 3 bases and J shed 0 bases, with 12 bases lying between them. CDR3: CAWSQDSLSGANVLTF. In DNA, the CDR3 is TGTGCCTGGAGCCAGGACTCCCTCTCTGGGGCCAACGTCCTGACTTTC.

In the case of this clone: At the DNA level, this CDR3 is encoded by other sequences in the same sample as well. V is TRBV18 and J is TRBJ2-2, with a possible D match to TRBD1 (5 bases). Trimming stripped 0 bases from V and 4 bases from J, with 9 bases between. CDR1 is KGHSH and CDR2 is LQKENI in the germline V gene. The CDR3 loop spans 15 amino acids. DNA for the CDR3: TGTGCCAGCTCACCACCGGGGCAGGCCACCGGGGAGCTGTTTTTT. Its translation is CASSPPGQATGELFF.

CDR3 residues: CASSPQREAQETQYF. The CDR3 DNA reads as TGTGCCAGCTCACCACAGCGGGAGGCCCAAGAGACCCAGTACTTC. The gene calls are TRBV18 and TRBJ2-5, with TRBD2 matching over 9 bases. There are 15 residues in the CDR3. Unmatched junction bases numbered 1, after V lost 1 base and J lost 1 base. Germline lookup yields CDR1 KGHSH and CDR2 LQKENI.

The rearrangement links TRBV19 to TRBJ2-3, with a weak D call TRBD1 (5 bases). The V and J ends lost 6 bases and 0 bases respectively, with 10 bases between them. The CDR3 sequence is 14 residues long. From germline, CDR1 is LNHDA and CDR2 SQIVND (reference sequence). For the CDR3, the DNA is TGTGCCAGTAGGGACACAGTTAGCACAGATACGCAGTATTTT. Translated, it gives CASRDTVSTDTQYF.

V gene TRBV30 combines with J gene TRBJ1-3, with 7 bases lining up with TRBD1. Germline-derived CDR1 and CDR2 are GTSNPN and SVGIG (reference sequence). The CDR3 is 17 residues long. Unmatched junction bases numbered 14, after V lost 4 bases and J lost 2 bases. The CDR3 coding sequence is TGTGCCTGGAACTCCGAACTCGACAGGGTAGCTGGAAACACCATATATTTT. Its protein product is CAWNSELDRVAGNTIYF.

The V call is TRBV27, the J call TRBJ2-1, with 9 bases identical to TRBD2. The length of the CDR3 is 12 residues. V gave up 3 bases and J gave up 10 bases; unmatched junction bases: 1. Germline CDR1 MNHEY, CDR2 SMNVEV (reference sequence). CDR3 sequence reads: CASSLLAGEQFF. DNA of the CDR3: TGTGCCAGCAGTTTGCTAGCGGGGGAGCAGTTCTTC.

In DNA, the CDR3 is TGTGCCAGCAGCCACCCAGGGGGCTGGGAGACCCAGTACTTC. It yields the protein CASSHPGGWETQYF. The chain has TRBV7-2 and TRBJ2-5; 8 nucleotides line up with TRBD1. Germline V gene sequence: CDR1 SGHTA, CDR2 FQGNSA. The CDR3 has 14 residues. The J segment lost 5 bases and the V segment lost 5 bases, leaving 7 bases of the junction unmatched.

The gene calls are TRBV7-9 and TRBJ2-2; D is possibly TRBD1 (6 bases). Trimming took off 5 bases at V and 3 bases at J, with 10 bases between the two ends. Germline assignment: CDR1 SEHNR and CDR2 FQNEAQ (reference sequence). This CDR3 spans 14 amino acids. CDR3 coding DNA: TGTGCCAGCAGCCAATACAGGGACACCGGGGAGCTGTTTTTT. Its translation: CASSQYRDTGELFF.

J is TRBJ1-4 and V is TRBV7-2; the D gene is possibly TRBD1 (5 bases). The CDR3 length is 15 residues. The V gene's germline CDR1 is SGHTA and CDR2 FQGNSA. The CDR3 loop is CASRGGTSTNEKLFF. CDR3 sequence (DNA): TGTGCTAGTCGGGGGGGAACATCAACTAATGAAAAACTGTTTTTT.

The chain carries TRBV11-1 and TRBJ2-5; perhaps TRBD1 as D (6 bases). The length of the CDR3 is 15 residues. Trimming left V 5 bases short and J 2 bases short, with 15 bases between. Germline values: CDR1 SGHAT, CDR2 FQDESV (reference sequence). The DNA of the CDR3 is TGTGCCAGCAGCACCCGGGGAAGGGGGCAAGAGACCCAGTACTTC. It encodes CASSTRGRGQETQYF.

The chain has TRBV29-1 and TRBJ2-1; weak D call: TRBD2 (5 bases). Germline-derived CDR1 and CDR2 are SQVTM and ANQGSEA. V lost 8 bases and J lost 0, with 14 bases in between. The CDR3 has 14 amino acids. CDR3 coding DNA: TGCAGCCTTCCTATGGGGAGCTCCTACAATGAGCAGTTCTTC. It encodes CSLPMGSSYNEQFF.

This chain joins TRBV9 and TRBJ1-4; the match to TRBD1 covers 7 bases. V lost 2 bases, J lost 7 bases, and 5 bases stayed unmatched. Germline lookup yields CDR1 SGDLS and CDR2 YYNGEE. CDR3 size: 14 residues. This chain's CDR3 is CASSVTGASEKLFF. In nucleotides, the CDR3 is TGTGCCAGCAGCGTTACAGGGGCTAGTGAAAAACTGTTTTTT.